The 9 T cell receptor beta chains presented below share a single source sample, sequenced in a study of T cell repertoires in cytomegalovirus infection. Which antigens these TCRs recognize remains unknown. From the reads, TCRdb called clonotypes with MiXCR, one entry per CDR3 protein. In the table there are nearly 700,000 distinct CDR3 sequences, about 33% of which are singletons. The sample was cultured PBMCs, taken from culture after CMV antigen stimulation. Receptors were obtained from a human donor in good health (CMV status not recorded). Some clones in this sample may be carry-over from other donors' samples.

This clonotype was detected a few times. This rearrangement joins TRBV7-6 to TRBJ1-1; 7 positions agree with TRBD1. This CDR3 is built from 13 residues. Looked up from germline, CDR1 is SGHVS and CDR2 is FNYEAQ. V dropped 6 bases and J dropped 11; count of bases not matched to a gene: 12. The CDR3 loop reads CASSSGGVRVAFF. CDR3 nucleotides: TGTGCCAGCAGTTCAGGGGGGGTAAGGGTTGCTTTCTTT.

The chain recombines TRBV7-9 with TRBJ2-1; 11 positions match TRBD2. The J segment lost 6 bases and the V segment lost 5 bases, leaving 9 bases of the junction unmatched. The CDR3 extends over 16 amino acids. CDR1 and CDR2 (germline): SEHNR, FQNEAQ (reference sequence). The CDR3 is CASSQGSSGRVNEQFF. The CDR3 region has the DNA TGTGCCAGCAGCCAGGGGAGTAGCGGGAGGGTCAATGAGCAGTTCTTC.

The chain couples TRBV6-1 to TRBJ2-1; D may be TRBD1 (5 bases). V gave up 8 bases and J gave up 4 bases, with 18 bases separating them. CDR3 length: 15 residues. Per germline, CDR1 MNHNS and CDR2 SASEGT. CDR3 in DNA: TGTGCCAGCCGGAAACTCAAGGGGCCATACAATGAGCAGTTCTTC. It codes for CASRKLKGPYNEQFF.

This clonotype was seen ten or more times. J is TRBJ2-1 and V is TRBV12-3 or TRBV12-4, with a possible D match to TRBD1 (7 bases). Trimming left V 6 bases short and J 3 bases short, with 18 bases between. This CDR3 has 16 amino acids. The CDR3 DNA reads as TGTGCCAGCAGCCTCACTGGGCAGGGGGGCTACAATGAGCAGTTCTTC. Its protein is CASSLTGQGGYNEQFF.

This clonotype has just a few counts. The chain carries TRBV12-3 or TRBV12-4 and TRBJ1-6, with D possibly TRBD1 on 6 matching bases. Trimming took off 3 bases at V and 7 bases at J, with 16 bases between the two ends. CDR3 length equals 16 residues. CDR3 sequence reads: CASSLRDGQPNSPLHF. CDR3 coding DNA: TGTGCCAGCAGTTTGAGGGATGGACAGCCCAATTCACCCCTCCACTTT.

This clonotype was found a few times. The chain combines TRBV7-2 with TRBJ1-2; D might be TRBD1 (5 bases). Germline CDR1 and CDR2: SGHTA and FQGNSA. V was pared by 7 bases and J by 5 bases, with 20 bases between. The CDR3 loop spans 15 amino acids. CDR3 DNA sequence: TGTGCCAGCACTTCTAGCGTGGGGGGGGGTTATGGCTACACCTTC. Encoded protein: CASTSSVGGGYGYTF.

The chain links TRBV5-5 to TRBJ2-7; TRBD1 matches 7 bases. The germline V gene has CDR1 SGHKS and CDR2 YYEKEE (reference sequence). The CDR3 covers 15 residues. Losses at the gene ends were 2 bases for V and 0 bases for J; bases not matched to a gene: 5. CDR3 loop: CASSFETGFSYEQYF. The CDR3 nucleotides are TGTGCCAGCAGCTTCGAGACAGGGTTCTCCTACGAGCAGTACTTC.

The chain has TRBV7-9 and TRBJ2-7, with D unresolved. V lost 3 bases and J lost 2, with 8 bases in between. The length of the CDR3 is 13 residues. Germline CDR1 reads SEHNR; CDR2 reads FQNEAQ (reference sequence). The CDR3 DNA reads as TGTGCCAGCAGCTTCACAGAGACCTACGAGCAGTACTTC. This gives the protein CASSFTETYEQYF.

This clonotype has only a few counts. This sequence joins TRBV6-2 or TRBV6-3 and TRBJ2-1, with D possibly TRBD2 on 5 matching bases. V lost 7 bases, J lost 9 bases, and 19 bases lay in between. Germline V lookup: CDR1 MNHEY, CDR2 SVGEGT. The length of the CDR3 is 14 residues. The CDR3 spells CASIMTNSASEQFF. The CDR3 DNA follows: TGTGCCAGCATTATGACTAACTCCGCCAGTGAGCAGTTCTTC.